The 21 T cell receptor beta chains listed next were all sequenced from one sample in a study of blood T cells in healthy people across ages. The authors ran a second PCR of 7 to 11 cycles using a sample-barcoded 5' primer and a J-beta primer mix. TCRdb fed the 5' RACE reads into MiXCR, producing one record per CDR3 protein. The sample yields about 1.5 million distinct CDR3 sequences, roughly two fifths seen once. The sample taken for sequencing was blood. The receptor set was obtained from a woman under 30 in good health.

This clonotype has a handful of counts. V is TRBV6-5 and J is TRBJ1-2; D gene uncertain. Trimming stripped 6 bases from V and 7 bases from J, with 15 bases between. Per the germline V gene, CDR1 is MNHEY and CDR2 is SVGAGI. This CDR3 has 13 residues. The CDR3 here is CASSPRASGGYTF. CDR3 sequence (DNA): TGTGCCAGCAGCCCCCGAGCAAGCGGTGGCTACACCTTC.

The sample holds many counts of this clonotype. V is TRBV29-1 and J is TRBJ2-3; no clear D. The ends were cut back, 1 base at V and 2 bases at J, with 1 base in the middle. Germline V lookup: CDR1 SQVTM, CDR2 ANQGSEA. CDR3 length equals 11 residues. This CDR3 is CSVEVTDTQYF. As DNA, the CDR3 is TGCAGCGTTGAAGTCACAGATACGCAGTATTTT.

This chain links TRBV4-1 with TRBJ2-1; no clear D gene. The CDR3 totals 15 residues. The ends were cut back, 0 bases at V and 8 bases at J, with 14 bases in the middle. Germline V gene lookup returns CDR1 MGHRA and CDR2 YSYEKL. CDR3 loop: CASSQELGSVDEQFF. As DNA, the CDR3 is TGCGCCAGCAGCCAAGAGTTGGGCAGTGTGGATGAGCAGTTCTTC.

The chain couples TRBV4-1 to TRBJ2-1, with TRBD2 identical over 7 bases. Germline lookup yields CDR1 MGHRA and CDR2 YSYEKL. CDR3 length: 17 amino acids. V was clipped by 5 bases and J by 2 bases; unmatched bases: 12. In DNA, the CDR3 is TGCGCCAGCAGCTCCTCTTGGGCGGGAGTCCCCTACAATGAGCAGTTCTTC. Its protein product is CASSSSWAGVPYNEQFF.

The J gene is TRBJ2-4, the V gene TRBV25-1, with D perhaps matching TRBD1 or TRBD2 (5 bases each). V was trimmed by 3 bases and J by 13 bases, leaving 25 bases between them. From germline, CDR1 is MGHDK and CDR2 SYGVNS. CDR3 length: 16 amino acids. The CDR3 is CASSDSNGKRGNEQYF. CDR3 bases: TGTGCCAGCAGTGATTCAAACGGGAAAAGGGGCAATGAGCAGTACTTC.

The genes are TRBV4-3 and TRBJ2-5, with 8 positions matching TRBD1. Looked up from germline, CDR1 is LGHNA and CDR2 is YSLEER. The CDR3 runs 14 residues. J was trimmed by 2 bases and V by 2 bases; bases with no gene match: 1. This CDR3 reads CASSQYRGQETQYF. As DNA, the CDR3 is TGCGCCAGCAGCCAATACAGGGGGCAAGAGACCCAGTACTTC.

V is TRBV29-1 and J is TRBJ1-3; D uncertain. Looked up from germline, CDR1 is SQVTM and CDR2 is ANQGSEA. CDR3 length: 13 amino acids. Trimming cost V 4 bases and J 0 bases, with 7 bases left between them. CDR3 protein: CSVVRDSGNTIYF. CDR3 coding DNA: TGCAGCGTTGTCCGGGACTCTGGAAACACCATATATTTT.

The genes are TRBV7-2 and TRBJ2-7; 8 bases agree with TRBD2. Looked up from germline, CDR1 is SGHTA and CDR2 is FQGNSA. The J segment lost 4 bases and the V segment lost 1 base, leaving 6 bases of the junction unmatched. The CDR3 has 15 residues. CDR3 DNA sequence: TGTGCCAGCAGCTTAGTATCCCTAGCGGGTTACGAGCAGTACTTC. Translated: CASSLVSLAGYEQYF.

This clonotype has more than one count but fewer than ten. The rearrangement joins TRBV20-1 to TRBJ2-1, with TRBD2 identical over 7 bases. V dropped 6 bases and J dropped 2; count of bases not matched to a gene: 7. Germline assignment: CDR1 DFQATT and CDR2 SNEGSKA (reference sequence). This CDR3 is 14 amino acids long. The chain's CDR3 is CSAGGWTTYNEQFF. Here the CDR3 DNA reads TGCAGTGCGGGGGGGTGGACAACCTACAATGAGCAGTTCTTC.

This clonotype was counted a single time. The V call is TRBV2, the J call TRBJ2-4; D perhaps matches TRBD2 (6 bases). V was clipped by 5 bases and J by 9 bases, with 20 bases between them. The CDR3 consists of 15 residues. Germline-derived CDR1 and CDR2 are SNHLY and FYNNEI. Written as DNA, the CDR3 is TGTGCCAGCAGTCAAGGCGGCCAGACTAGGGGCATTCAGTACTTC. It is translated as CASSQGGQTRGIQYF. Filled out from reference TRBV2 and TRBJ2-4, the complete variable domain reads EPEVTQTPSHQVTQMGQEVILRCVPISNHLYFYWYRQILGQKVEFLVSFYNNEISEKSEIFDDQFSVERPDGSNFTLKIRSTKLEDSAMYFCASSQGGQTRGIQYFGAGTRLSVL.

This clonotype was seen a few times. The V gene is TRBV27, the J gene TRBJ2-2; TRBD2 aligns across 10 bases. The CDR3 is 16 residues long. CDR1 is MNHEY, CDR2 SMNVEV, per germline (reference sequence). J gave up 3 bases and V 7 bases, and 8 bases lay outside the gene matches. The DNA for the CDR3 is TGTGCCAGCACTTCATGGGGGACTAGCGACACCGGGGAGCTGTTTTTT. This gives the protein CASTSWGTSDTGELFF.

This clonotype has only a few counts. The CDR3 here is CASSLASRQENYGYTF. In nucleotides, the CDR3 is TGTGCCAGCAGCCTCGCAAGTCGGCAGGAGAACTATGGCTACACCTTC. The chain couples TRBV3-1 to TRBJ1-2; the D is unclear. This CDR3 comprises 16 residues. The V gene's germline CDR1 is LGHDT and CDR2 YNNKEL (reference sequence). The V and J ends lost 4 bases and 2 bases respectively, with 17 bases between them.

CDR3 amino acids: CASSWGVDTQYF. The CDR3 DNA follows: TGTGCCAGCAGCTGGGGGGTAGATACGCAGTATTTT. The V gene is TRBV5-4, the J gene TRBJ2-3, with D tentatively TRBD2 (6 bases). V lost 3 bases to trimming and J lost 5 bases, with 7 bases between them. In germline, CDR1 is SGHNT, CDR2 YYREEE (reference sequence). This CDR3 contains 12 residues.

This clonotype was seen repeatedly, ten times or more. The chain combines TRBV6-2 or TRBV6-3 with TRBJ1-1; 11 bases line up with TRBD1. Per the germline V gene, CDR1 is MNHEY and CDR2 is SVGEGT. CDR3 size: 17 residues. The ends lost 0 bases at V and 7 bases at J; junction bases unmatched: 10. As DNA, the CDR3 is TGTGCCAGCAGTTACTCGAGTTGGACAGGGGGCATTAATGAAGCTTTCTTT. The encoded protein is CASSYSSWTGGINEAFF.

This clonotype was observed a handful of times. The chain carries TRBV20-1 and TRBJ2-3; 8 bases are a match to TRBD1. This CDR3 is 14 amino acids long. Germline V gene data show CDR1 as DFQATT and CDR2 as SNEGSKA (reference sequence). J was trimmed by 4 bases and V by 1 base; bases with no gene match: 4. The CDR3 loop is CSARARGLADTQYF. In DNA form, the CDR3 reads TGCAGTGCTAGAGCCAGGGGGCTAGCAGATACGCAGTATTTT.

Notes on this clonotype: The junction departs from the called germline gene at one end, perhaps through a read error. The V gene is TRBV4-3, the J gene TRBJ2-1, with D uncertain. Germline assignment: CDR1 LGHNA and CDR2 YSLEER. The CDR3 is 18 residues long. The chain's CDR3 is CASSQDSYTGYSYSEQFF. CDR3 bases: TGCGCCAGCAGCCAAGATTCCTACACGGGTTACTCCTACAGTGAGCAGTTCTTC.

Comments on this clonotype: An end of the junction does not agree with germline; a read error may underlie this. The CDR3: CASSEAPGTAQESQYF. The CDR3 bases are TGTGCCAGCAGTGAAGCGCCAGGGACAGCACAAGAGTCCCAGTACTTC. V and J are TRBV2 and TRBJ2-5; 7 nucleotides line up with TRBD1. The CDR3 totals 16 residues. Germline CDR1 and CDR2: SNHLY and FYNNEI. Complete variable domain (other parts from reference TRBV2 and TRBJ2-5): EPEVTQTPSHQVTQMGQEVILRCVPISNHLYFYWYRQILGQKVEFLVSFYNNEISEKSEIFDDQFSVERPDGSNFTLKIRSTKLEDSAMYFCASSEAPGTAQESQYFGPGTRLLVL.

This clonotype turned up a few times. The J gene is TRBJ1-2, the V gene TRBV9; D is undetermined. V shed 0 bases and J shed 4 bases, with 7 bases lying between them. In germline, CDR1 is SGDLS, CDR2 YYNGEE. The CDR3 sequence is 13 residues long. This CDR3 reads CASSVGGIYGYTF. For the CDR3, the DNA is TGTGCCAGCAGCGTAGGAGGGATCTATGGCTACACCTTC.

This clonotype came up a few times. Compared with germline, one end of the junction differs, possibly owing to a read error. CDR3 sequence reads: CASSPTGGLQPKHF. The DNA for the CDR3 is TGTGCCAGCAGCCCAACTGGGGGATTGCAGCCCAAGCATTTT. The chain has TRBV7-8 and TRBJ1-5, with a weak D call TRBD1 (5 bases). This CDR3 is built from 14 residues. Germline V gives CDR1 SGHVS, CDR2 FQNEAQ. The whole variable domain, remainder taken from reference TRBV7-8 and TRBJ1-5, is GAGVSQSPRYKVAKRGQDVALRCDPISGHVSLFWYQQALGQGPEFLTYFQNEAQLDKSGLPSDRFFAERPEGSVSTLKIQRTQQEDSAVYLCASSPTGGLQPKHFGDGTRLSIL.

CDR3 loop: CASSQALRDMNNSPLHF. CDR3 DNA sequence: TGCGCCAGCAGCCAAGCCTTACGGGATATGAATAATTCACCCCTCCACTTT. The rearrangement uses TRBV4-1 and TRBJ1-6; D is uncertain. The CDR3 sequence is 17 residues long. Looked up from germline, CDR1 is MGHRA and CDR2 is YSYEKL. The V and J ends lost 1 base and 5 bases respectively, with 15 bases between them.

The chain recombines TRBV20-1 with TRBJ2-3; no firm D call. V was trimmed by 0 bases and J by 7 bases, leaving 14 bases between them. From germline, CDR1 is DFQATT and CDR2 SNEGSKA (reference sequence). This CDR3 is 14 amino acids long. The CDR3 nucleotides read TGCAGTGCTAGAGAAGTGGCCAGAGGTAATACGCAGTATTTT. Translating gives CSAREVARGNTQYF.